The next 17 T cell receptor beta chains were all read from a single sample in a study of cytomegalovirus exposure and HLA in healthy donors. Libraries were prepared by immunoSEQ multiplex PCR; TCRdb keeps only in-frame clonotypes and omits some of them. In the table there are some 340,000 clones, approximately 90% of which are singletons. The sequenced material came from PBMCs. Receptors originate from a woman in her thirties in good health and CMV-seropositive.

The V call is TRBV11-2, the J call TRBJ2-3; 16 bases align to TRBD2. This CDR3 contains 17 residues. V lost 5 bases, J lost 0 bases, and 2 bases stayed unmatched. Germline-derived CDR1 and CDR2 are SGHAT and FQNNGV. CDR3 sequence: CASSGTSGRASTDTQYF. CDR3 in DNA: TGTGCCAGCAGCGGGACTAGCGGGAGGGCTAGCACAGATACGCAGTATTTT.

This clone was seen a handful of times. The chain couples TRBV28 to TRBJ2-7; weak D call: TRBD1 (6 bases). V gave up 2 bases and J gave up 5 bases, with 10 bases separating them. There are 13 residues in the CDR3. The germline V gene encodes CDR1 MDHEN and CDR2 SYDVKM. For the CDR3, the DNA is TGTGCCAGCAGTTTAGGGACAAAGGACGAGCAGTACTTC. It is translated as CASSLGTKDEQYF.

The chain links TRBV27 to TRBJ2-3; 7 bases fit TRBD2. Germline V gene sequence: CDR1 MNHEY, CDR2 SMNVEV (reference sequence). The CDR3 length is 14 residues. The ends lost 8 bases at V and 2 bases at J; junction bases unmatched: 7. CDR3 region: CASAWGGTTDTQYF. The CDR3 DNA reads TGTGCCAGCGCCTGGGGGGGGACCACAGATACGCAGTATTTT.

The chain joins TRBV11-1 to TRBJ2-7; TRBD2 agrees at 9 bases. The V and J ends lost 3 bases and 4 bases, in that order; junction bases with no gene match: 10. Germline V gene sequence: CDR1 SGHAT, CDR2 FQDESV (reference sequence). The CDR3 has 16 residues. As DNA, the CDR3 is TGTGCCAGCAGCTTGGAGCGGGGGGATGGAGGGTACGAGCAGTACTTC. Protein sequence: CASSLERGDGGYEQYF.

This clone came up once. The genes are TRBV27 and TRBJ2-1, with 11 bases identical to TRBD2. CDR3 size: 15 residues. CDR1 and CDR2 from the germline V gene are MNHEY and SMNVEV (reference sequence). Trimming removed 8 bases from V and 7 bases from J; junction bases left unmatched: 10. The CDR3 DNA follows: TGTGCCAGCTCCCCCAGGGTAGCGGGAGGGAATGAGCAGTTCTTC. Protein sequence: CASSPRVAGGNEQFF.

The gene calls are TRBV5-6 and TRBJ2-5; 11 bases line up with TRBD1. Germline loops: CDR1 SGHDT, CDR2 YYEEEE. The CDR3 covers 14 residues. Trimming took 4 bases from V and 4 from J; bases not matched to a gene: 3. CDR3 in amino acids: CASSQDRGRETQYF. CDR3 bases: TGTGCCAGCAGCCAGGACAGGGGGCGAGAGACCCAGTACTTC.

The V and J genes are TRBV27 and TRBJ1-6, with TRBD1 matching over 8 bases. This CDR3 has 16 residues. Germline CDR1 MNHEY, CDR2 SMNVEV (reference sequence). V shed 2 bases and J 8 bases; nucleotides not matched to a gene: 8. CDR3 nucleotides: TGTGCCAGCAGTTTACGGTCCGACAGGGGTGATTCACCCCTCCACTTT. This translates into CASSLRSDRGDSPLHF.

The CDR3 bases are TGCGCCAGCAGCTTGGCCGGATTTACCCAGTACTTC. It specifies CASSLAGFTQYF. V usage is TRBV5-1 and J usage is TRBJ2-5, with no clear D. There are 12 residues in the CDR3. Germline V gene sequence: CDR1 SGHRS, CDR2 YFSETQ. Between the trimmed V and J ends, which lost 0 bases and 8 bases, there was a span of 8 bases.

This chain connects TRBV12-5 to TRBJ1-1; D may be TRBD1 (5 bases). The CDR3 runs to 16 residues. The germline V gene encodes CDR1 LGHNT and CDR2 FRNRAP. Between the trimmed V and J ends, which lost 1 base and 4 bases, there was a span of 16 bases. In DNA form, the CDR3 reads TGTGCTAGTGGTTTGGGGCAGGGAGTGAGATTCACTGAAGCTTTCTTT. As protein: CASGLGQGVRFTEAFF.

The V call is TRBV4-3, the J call TRBJ1-3; D not certain. V lost 0 bases and J 1 base, leaving 13 bases between the germline ends. This CDR3 is 17 amino acids long. Germline V gives CDR1 LGHNA, CDR2 YSLEER. CDR3 region: CASSQEGRAESGNTIYF. As DNA, the CDR3 is TGCGCCAGCAGCCAAGAAGGTAGGGCAGAATCTGGAAACACCATATATTTT.

The chain has TRBV28 and TRBJ2-7, with a tentative D call TRBD2 (7 bases). The CDR3 length is 15 residues. Germline V gene lookup returns CDR1 MDHEN and CDR2 SYDVKM. V lost 8 bases to trimming and J lost 6 bases, with 23 bases between them. The CDR3 DNA is TGTGCCAGCGGAAAGGGAGGGGGGGCCTCCCTCGAGCAGTACTTC. Protein product: CASGKGGGASLEQYF. The variable domain in full, with the rest retrieved from reference TRBV28 and TRBJ2-7, is DVKVTQSSRYLVKRTGEKVFLECVQDMDHENMFWYRQDPGLGLRLIYFSYDVKMKEKGDIPEGYSVSREKKERFSLILESASTNQTSMYLCASGKGGGASLEQYFGPGTRLTVT.

This clone was counted a single time. The V call is TRBV6-5, the J call TRBJ1-1, with D uncertain. The V and J ends lost 5 bases and 5 bases respectively, with 18 bases between them. This CDR3 is built from 15 residues. The germline V gene encodes CDR1 MNHEY and CDR2 SVGAGI. CDR3 in amino acids: CASSLLSPRSTEAFF. CDR3 DNA: TGTGCCAGCAGTCTCCTAAGCCCCCGCAGTACTGAAGCTTTCTTT.

This clone was detected once. V and J are TRBV29-1 and TRBJ1-2; D gene uncertain. The CDR3 spans 12 residues. V lost 4 bases and J lost 3, with 9 bases in between. Per the germline V gene, CDR1 is SQVTM and CDR2 is ANQGSEA. The CDR3 DNA follows: TGCAGCGTTGGTCGGCGTGACTATGGCTACACCTTC. Its translation: CSVGRRDYGYTF.

The chain carries TRBV30 and TRBJ2-5, with D hard to call. V lost 6 bases and J lost 5, with 19 bases in between. Germline V CDR1 and CDR2: GTSNPN, SVGIG (reference sequence). CDR3 length: 14 residues. The DNA of the CDR3 is TGTGCCTGCCAGGATCCGCACACGGATGAGACCCAGTACTTC. Its translation: CACQDPHTDETQYF.

The rearrangement uses TRBV7-6 and TRBJ2-2; 11 nucleotides align to TRBD2. There are 17 residues in the CDR3. The V gene end was trimmed by 5 bases and the J gene end by 6 bases; junction bases not matched to a gene: 11. Germline V CDR1 and CDR2: SGHVS, FNYEAQ. The CDR3 coding sequence is TGTGCCAGCAGCCCAACTAGCGGGGGTGACGGGGCCGGGGAGCTGTTTTTT. It is translated as CASSPTSGGDGAGELFF.

The chain carries TRBV9 and TRBJ1-2; no definite D call. The CDR3 covers 10 residues. CDR1 and CDR2 (germline): SGDLS, YYNGEE. The V end lost 3 bases, the J end lost 8 bases, and 5 bases lay between the germline ends. The DNA for the CDR3 is TGTGCCAGCAGCGGATGGGGCTACACCTTC. It is translated as CASSGWGYTF.

This clone has more than one count but fewer than ten. V usage is TRBV28 and J usage is TRBJ1-5, with 7 bases identical to TRBD1. V was clipped by 5 bases and J by 2 bases; unmatched bases: 9. This CDR3 contains 16 residues. Germline CDR1 MDHEN, CDR2 SYDVKM. The CDR3 nucleotides are TGTGCCAGCAGTCCCCACAGGGGATTGGGCAATCAGCCCCAGCATTTT. This translates into CASSPHRGLGNQPQHF.